The 11 T cell receptor beta chains reported below all come from one sample, sequenced in a study of long-term antiretroviral therapy in people with HIV. Investigators performed immunoSEQ version v3.0 at survey level. TCRdb's copy holds only in-frame clones and misses some; the assay was immunoSEQ multiplex PCR. The data hold roughly 18,000 clones, with about nine tenths observed a single time. The sequences come from unsorted PBMCs, collected 3 years after starting antiretroviral therapy. These receptors were taken from a man aged 45-65 years with HIV.

V usage is TRBV7-2 and J usage is TRBJ2-3, with a weak D call TRBD2 (5 bases). Germline-derived CDR1 and CDR2 are SGHTA and FQGNSA. V was shortened by 3 bases and J by 4 bases, with 8 bases between the two germline ends. The CDR3 spans 13 residues. CDR3 region: CASSFKRADTQYF. The CDR3 DNA is TGTGCCAGCAGCTTTAAGAGGGCAGATACGCAGTATTTT.

This rearrangement joins TRBV6-5 to TRBJ1-1; maybe TRBD1 (5 bases). The V end was cut by 5 bases, the J end by 2 bases, with 9 bases between. CDR1 is MNHEY and CDR2 is SVGAGI in the germline V gene. CDR3 length equals 13 residues. The CDR3 sequence: CASSAGPNTEAFF. The DNA of the CDR3 is TGTGCCAGCAGTGCAGGGCCAAACACTGAAGCTTTCTTT.

The chain recombines TRBV21-1 with TRBJ2-7; the table's TRBD1 call for D was not verified on the DNA. TRBV21-1 corresponds to a pseudogene. The CDR3 extends over 18 amino acids. CDR3 residues: CASSRIGLKSGTEDEQYF. The DNA for the CDR3 is TGTGCCAGCAGCAGGATCGGGCTTAAATCCGGGACAGAAGACGAGCAGTACTTC.

V and J are TRBV7-9 and TRBJ1-5; TRBD1 is a possible D gene (5 bases). The V end lost 0 bases, the J end lost 7 bases, and 16 bases lay between the germline ends. This CDR3 comprises 16 residues. Looked up from germline, CDR1 is SEHNR and CDR2 is FQNEAQ (reference sequence). DNA for the CDR3: TGTGCCAGCAGCTTAGCGGTCTCGGGGGGAGGCCAGCCCCAGCATTTT. Amino acids: CASSLAVSGGGQPQHF.

CDR3 loop: CASSHGQGAYEQYF. CDR3 nucleotides: TGTGCCAGCAGCCACGGACAGGGGGCGTACGAGCAGTACTTC. The chain carries TRBV6-1 and TRBJ2-7; the match to TRBD1 covers 11 bases. The germline V gene has CDR1 MNHNS and CDR2 SASEGT. The V gene end was trimmed by 6 bases and the J gene end by 4 bases; junction bases not matched to a gene: 5. This CDR3 region has 14 residues.

J is TRBJ2-2 and V is TRBV27; either TRBD1 or TRBD2 may fit D (5 bases each). The CDR3 spans 14 residues. Germline V gives CDR1 MNHEY, CDR2 SMNVEV (reference sequence). Trimming shortened V by 5 bases and J by 5 bases, and 12 bases separated the two germline ends. CDR3: CASSPLGETGELFF. CDR3 coding DNA: TGTGCCAGCAGTCCGCTGGGGGAGACCGGGGAGCTGTTTTTT.

V is TRBV5-6 and J is TRBJ1-1; D call uncertain. Germline-derived CDR1 and CDR2 are SGHDT and YYEEEE. The CDR3 extends over 13 amino acids. With 1 base removed from V and 5 bases from J, the gap between germline ends came to 9 bases. CDR3 in DNA: TGTGCCAGCAGCTTGAAGTGGGATACTGAAGCTTTCTTT. Amino acids: CASSLKWDTEAFF.

The rearrangement joins TRBV29-1 to TRBJ2-7; D possibly corresponds to TRBD1 (6 bases). The length of the CDR3 is 11 residues. CDR1 SQVTM and CDR2 ANQGSEA come from the germline V gene. Between the trimmed V and J ends, which lost 6 bases and 0 bases, there was a span of 6 bases. This chain's CDR3 is CSVTGSYEQYF. The DNA of the CDR3 is TGCAGCGTGACAGGCTCCTACGAGCAGTACTTC.

The genes are TRBV5-1 and TRBJ2-1; 7 nucleotides align to TRBD1. CDR1 and CDR2 from the germline V gene are SGHRS and YFSETQ. J lost 15 bases, V lost 4 bases, and 10 bases had no gene match. The CDR3 contains 12 residues. The CDR3 loop reads CASSPDTGARFF. CDR3 nucleotides: TGCGCCAGCAGCCCAGACACAGGGGCGCGGTTCTTC.

The chain joins TRBV4-3 to TRBJ2-2; D is ambiguous. This CDR3 contains 14 residues. Looked up from germline, CDR1 is LGHNA and CDR2 is YSLEER. Trimming removed 0 bases at V and 8 bases at J, with 10 bases between. CDR3 coding DNA: TGCGCCAGCAGCCAAGACTATCGAGGAGGGGAGCTGTTTTTT. It codes for CASSQDYRGGELFF.

CDR3 region: CTSSQPYRGPSLAKNIQYF. The CDR3 region has the DNA TGCACCAGCAGCCAACCCTATAGGGGGCCTTCGTTAGCCAAAAACATTCAGTACTTC. The V and J genes are TRBV1 and TRBJ2-4; TRBD1 is the table's D call and was not checked against the DNA. TRBV1 is a pseudogene. The length of the CDR3 is 19 residues.